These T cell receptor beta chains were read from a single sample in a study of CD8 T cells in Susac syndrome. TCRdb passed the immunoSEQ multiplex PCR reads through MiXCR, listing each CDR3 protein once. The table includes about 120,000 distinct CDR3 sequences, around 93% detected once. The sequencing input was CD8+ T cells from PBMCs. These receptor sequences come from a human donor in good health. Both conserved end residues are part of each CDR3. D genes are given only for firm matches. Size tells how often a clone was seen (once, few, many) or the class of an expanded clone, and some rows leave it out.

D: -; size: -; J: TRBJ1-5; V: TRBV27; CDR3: CASQTGQSGQPQHF; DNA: TGTGCCAGCCAGACTGGGCAGTCAGGGCAGCCCCAGCATTTT
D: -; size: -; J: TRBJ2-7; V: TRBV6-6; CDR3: CASSLGGSLSYEQYF; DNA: TGTGCCAGCAGCCTCGGTGGGAGCCTCTCCTACGAGCAGTACTTC
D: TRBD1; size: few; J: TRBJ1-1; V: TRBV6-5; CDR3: CASSQGTANTEAFF; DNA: TGTGCCAGCAGTCAAGGGACAGCGAACACTGAAGCTTTCTTT
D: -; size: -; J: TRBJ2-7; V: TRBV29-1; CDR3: CSVAEPDSAYEQYF; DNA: TGCAGCGTTGCAGAGCCCGATAGCGCCTACGAGCAGTACTTC
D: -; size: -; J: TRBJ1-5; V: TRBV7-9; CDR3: CASSSNGANQPQHF; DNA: TGTGCCAGCAGCTCCAACGGCGCGAATCAGCCCCAGCATTTT
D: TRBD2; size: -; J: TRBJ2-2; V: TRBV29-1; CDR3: CSVASGSRDTGELFF; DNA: TGCAGCGTTGCTAGCGGGAGTAGGGACACCGGGGAGCTGTTTTTT
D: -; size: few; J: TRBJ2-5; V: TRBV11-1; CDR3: CASSPRVGETQYF; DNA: TGTGCCAGCAGCCCCCGGGTGGGAGAGACCCAGTACTTC
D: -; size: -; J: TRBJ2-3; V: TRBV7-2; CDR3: CASSLSAGYTDTQYF; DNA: TGTGCCAGCAGCTTAAGTGCGGGCTACACAGATACGCAGTATTTT
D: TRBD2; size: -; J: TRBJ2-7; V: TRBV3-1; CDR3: CASSQDGAGGPYEQYF; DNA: TGTGCCAGCAGCCAAGATGGGGCGGGAGGGCCGTACGAGCAGTACTTC
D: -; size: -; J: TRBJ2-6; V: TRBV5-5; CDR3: CASSLEGNTGANVLTF; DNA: TGTGCCAGCAGCTTGGAGGGGAATACTGGTGCCAACGTCCTGACTTTC
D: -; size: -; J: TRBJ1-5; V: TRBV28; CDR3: CASIPGGSRQPQHF; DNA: TGTGCCAGCATCCCCGGGGGAAGTAGGCAGCCCCAGCATTTT
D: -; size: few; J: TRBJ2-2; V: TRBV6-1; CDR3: CASSTQGIGELFF; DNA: TGTGCCAGCAGTACACAGGGTATCGGGGAGCTGTTTTTT
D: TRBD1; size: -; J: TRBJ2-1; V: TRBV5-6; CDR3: CASSLALQGADTYNEQFF; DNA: TGTGCCAGCAGCTTGGCCCTACAGGGGGCAGACACCTACAATGAGCAGTTCTTC
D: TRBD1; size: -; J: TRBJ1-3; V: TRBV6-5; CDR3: CASSLGQGSGNTIYF; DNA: TGTGCCAGCAGTCTCGGACAGGGCTCTGGAAACACCATATATTTT
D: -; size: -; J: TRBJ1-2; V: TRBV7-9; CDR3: CASSSNRQTWGYTF; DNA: TGTGCCAGCAGCTCCAACAGGCAGACGTGGGGCTACACCTTC
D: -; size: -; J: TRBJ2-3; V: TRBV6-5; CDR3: CASYSGGRPDTQYF; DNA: TGTGCCAGCTATAGTGGGGGGCGTCCAGATACGCAGTATTTT
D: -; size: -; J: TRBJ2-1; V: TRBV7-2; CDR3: CASSSRLDNEQFF; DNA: TGTGCCAGCAGCTCGCGACTAGACAATGAGCAGTTCTTC
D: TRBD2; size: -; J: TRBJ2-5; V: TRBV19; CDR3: CASSIPVAGTKALGQETQYF; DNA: TGTGCCAGTAGTATACCGGTAGCGGGAACTAAAGCGCTCGGGCAAGAGACCCAGTACTTC
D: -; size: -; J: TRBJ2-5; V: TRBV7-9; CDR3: CASSGKKGAGETQYF; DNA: TGTGCCAGCAGCGGGAAAAAGGGCGCGGGAGAGACCCAGTACTTC
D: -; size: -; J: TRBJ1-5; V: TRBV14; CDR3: CASSQGTGSNQPQHF; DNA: TGTGCCAGCAGCCAAGGGACGGGTAGCAATCAGCCCCAGCATTTT
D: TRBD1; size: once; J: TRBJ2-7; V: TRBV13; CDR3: CASSLETPGQGITPYEQYF; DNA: TGTGCCAGCAGCTTAGAAACTCCGGGACAGGGGATTACTCCCTACGAGCAGTACTTC
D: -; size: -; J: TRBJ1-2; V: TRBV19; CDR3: CASSIGQGGGYTF; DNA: TGTGCCAGTAGTATAGGCCAGGGAGGCGGCTACACCTTC
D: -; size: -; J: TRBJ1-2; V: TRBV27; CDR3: CASSRDASYGYTF; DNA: TGTGCCAGCAGTCGGGACGCATCCTATGGCTACACCTTC
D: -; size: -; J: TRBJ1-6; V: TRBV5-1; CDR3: CASSPPAGNSPLHF; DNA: TGCGCCAGCAGCCCCCCGGCGGGGAATTCACCCCTCCACTTT
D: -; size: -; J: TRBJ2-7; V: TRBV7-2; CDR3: CASTTSKGPYEQYF; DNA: TGTGCCAGCACCACCTCGAAGGGGCCCTACGAGCAGTACTTC